Below, 16 T cell receptor beta chains from the same sample are listed, as sequenced in a study of regulatory T cells in long-lasting Graves disease. Time point denoted: newly diagnosed GD, antithyroid drugs for less than 3 months. RNA isolated from PBMCs was used to make the TCR library. According to the study, TCR beta libraries were built with iRepertoire HTBI primers and CDR3-region Arm-PCR. TCRdb re-derived calls from the multiplex PCR reads in MiXCR, one entry per CDR3 protein. The top ten clones hold under 20% of a sample with under 450,000 distinct CDR3 sequences, over 9.5% of them seen once. The same sample was also used in a study of T cells in Graves' hyperthyroidism and ophthalmopathy.

The sample was peripheral blood mononuclear cells (PBMCs), taken at new diagnosis, from a patient treated with antithyroid drugs. The receptors stem from a woman aged 18-29 years with Graves disease.

The chain links TRBV5-1 to TRBJ1-2, with 9 bases matching TRBD1. This CDR3 region has 15 residues. In germline, CDR1 is SGHRS, CDR2 YFSETQ. Trimming at V came to 4 bases and at J to 4 bases, leaving 8 bases not matched to a gene. The CDR3: CASSKGPGQGYGYTF. The CDR3 bases are TGCGCCAGCAGCAAAGGACCGGGACAGGGCTATGGCTACACCTTC.

This clonotype has at least ten counts. The chain combines TRBV10-1 with TRBJ1-5; unclear D gene. There are 13 residues in the CDR3. V gave up 8 bases and J gave up 0 bases, with 8 bases separating them. Germline V gene data show CDR1 as WNHNN and CDR2 as SYGVQD (reference sequence). CDR3 amino acids: CASSADSNQPQHF. The DNA for the CDR3 is TGCGCCAGCTCCGCGGATAGCAATCAGCCCCAGCATTTT.

As to this clonotype: This clone may be a read error of a much larger clone one base away. V is TRBV20-1 and J is TRBJ1-1; D remains unclear. CDR1 DFQATT and CDR2 SNEGSKA come from the germline V gene (reference sequence). This CDR3 has 12 residues. V was trimmed by 3 bases and J by 4 bases, leaving 9 bases between them. The CDR3 sequence: CSASFWSTEAFF. Written as DNA, the CDR3 is TGCAGTGCTAGTTTCTGGAGCACTGAAGCTTTCTTT.

This clonotype was counted many times. The CDR3 spells CASATRTFRSETEAFF. The CDR3 DNA is TGTGCCAGCGCCACAAGGACTTTTCGTTCAGAAACTGAAGCTTTCTTT. The V gene is TRBV2, the J gene TRBJ1-1; unclear D gene. CDR1 SNHLY and CDR2 FYNNEI come from the germline V gene. The CDR3 covers 16 residues. V was trimmed by 8 bases and J by 5 bases, leaving 24 bases between them.

This clonotype was seen many times. This chain links TRBV5-1 with TRBJ2-1; D may be TRBD1 (6 bases). The germline gives CDR1 SGHRS, CDR2 YFSETQ. CDR3 length equals 15 residues. The ends were cut back, 3 bases at V and 2 bases at J, with 12 bases in the middle. This chain's CDR3 is CASSSQGLAYNEQFF. The CDR3 DNA follows: TGCGCCAGCAGCTCACAGGGTTTGGCCTACAATGAGCAGTTCTTC.

This clonotype was counted between two and nine times. The gene calls are TRBV10-2 and TRBJ2-7; the match to TRBD2 covers 8 bases. Losses at the gene ends were 6 bases for V and 3 bases for J; bases not matched to a gene: 7. CDR1 WSHSY and CDR2 SAAADI come from the germline V gene. There are 14 residues in the CDR3. Here the CDR3 reads CASRPAGEIYEQYV. The CDR3 coding sequence is TGCGCCAGCAGACCAGCGGGGGAGATCTACGAGCAGTACGTC.

The sample holds many counts of this clonotype. The chain carries TRBV20-1 and TRBJ2-2; weak D call: TRBD2 (6 bases). This CDR3 is built from 16 residues. The germline V and J ends were trimmed by 0 bases and 3 bases, with 14 bases remaining between them. Per germline, CDR1 DFQATT and CDR2 SNEGSKA (reference sequence). As DNA, the CDR3 is TGCAGTGCTAGAGATCTAGTCAGGGACTACACCGGGGAGCTGTTTTTT. Residues: CSARDLVRDYTGELFF.

This clonotype was picked up many times. The CDR3 nucleotides read TGTGCCAGCAGTCTAACGGGACCGACGGATGAAAAACTGTTTTTT. Encoded protein: CASSLTGPTDEKLFF. The rearrangement uses TRBV12-3 or TRBV12-4 and TRBJ1-4; perhaps TRBD1 as D (5 bases). This CDR3 is 15 amino acids long. V lost 5 bases and J lost 6, with 16 bases in between.

This clonotype came up many times. This chain uses TRBV20-1 with TRBJ2-7, with 13 bases lining up with TRBD2. CDR3 length equals 14 residues. Per germline, CDR1 DFQATT and CDR2 SNEGSKA (reference sequence). V shed 6 bases and J 3 bases; nucleotides not matched to a gene: 5. CDR3 coding DNA: TGCAGTGCGGACGGACTAGCGGGAGTCTACGAGCAGTACTTC. This translates into CSADGLAGVYEQYF.

This clonotype was observed many times. The V gene is TRBV4-3, the J gene TRBJ1-5; D not certain. This CDR3 is built from 13 residues. Trimming took off 2 bases at V and 5 bases at J, with 7 bases between the two ends. Germline V CDR1 and CDR2: LGHNA, YSLEER. For the CDR3, the DNA is TGCGCCAGCAGCCAATCCCCGGATCAGCCCCAGCATTTT. Translation: CASSQSPDQPQHF.

This sequence joins TRBV7-2 and TRBJ2-6; 7 bases align to TRBD1. Germline V CDR1 and CDR2: SGHTA, FQGNSA. The length of the CDR3 is 13 residues. V dropped 2 bases and J dropped 19; count of bases not matched to a gene: 11. The CDR3 protein is CASSLISDRDKTF. The CDR3 nucleotides read TGTGCCAGCAGCTTAATCTCCGACAGGGACAAAACTTTC.

This clonotype was counted many times. The genes are TRBV28 and TRBJ2-5; D gene uncertain. Per the germline V gene, CDR1 is MDHEN and CDR2 is SYDVKM. The ends were cut back, 6 bases at V and 5 bases at J, with 10 bases in the middle. There are 12 residues in the CDR3. CDR3 DNA: TGTGCCAGCAGCCCGAACGCTGAGACCCAGTACTTC. The encoded protein is CASSPNAETQYF.

The chain employs TRBV15 and TRBJ2-1, with TRBD2 matching over 7 bases. The trim removed 3 bases at V and 4 bases at J, leaving 12 bases unmatched. The CDR3 is 17 amino acids. Germline CDR1 and CDR2: LNHNV and YYDKDF (reference sequence). The CDR3 is CATSRSAGVGYYNEQFF. In DNA form, the CDR3 reads TGTGCCACCAGCAGGTCGGCGGGAGTGGGGTATTACAATGAGCAGTTCTTC. Filled out from reference TRBV15 and TRBJ2-1, the complete variable domain reads DAMVIQNPRYQVTQFGKPVTLSCSQTLNHNVMYWYQQKSSQAPKLLFHYYDKDFNNEADTPDNFQSRRPNTSFCFLDIRSPGLGDTAMYLCATSRSAGVGYYNEQFFGPGTRLTVL.

In its sample, this clonotype was seen many times. The chain couples TRBV7-8 to TRBJ2-2, with TRBD1 matching over 9 bases. The trim removed 5 bases at V and 4 bases at J, leaving 5 bases unmatched. CDR3 size: 15 residues. In germline, CDR1 is SGHVS, CDR2 FQNEAQ. CDR3 sequence: CASSVTGGGTGELFF. The CDR3 DNA follows: TGTGCCAGCAGCGTCACAGGGGGCGGCACCGGGGAGCTGTTTTTT. Supplemented by reference TRBV7-8 and TRBJ2-2, the full variable domain reads GAGVSQSPRYKVAKRGQDVALRCDPISGHVSLFWYQQALGQGPEFLTYFQNEAQLDKSGLPSDRFFAERPEGSVSTLKIQRTQQEDSAVYLCASSVTGGGTGELFFGEGSRLTVL.

This clonotype was seen many times. This chain uses TRBV11-3 with TRBJ2-1, with 9 bases aligning to TRBD1. Germline-derived CDR1 and CDR2 are SGHNT and YENEEA. This CDR3 has 13 amino acids. V gave up 0 bases and J gave up 15 bases; unmatched junction bases: 6. The CDR3 reads CASSLEGQGGPFF. DNA of the CDR3: TGTGCCAGCAGCTTAGAGGGACAGGGAGGTCCGTTCTTC. The variable domain in full, with the rest retrieved from reference TRBV11-3 and TRBJ2-1, is EAGVVQSPRYKIIEKKQPVAFWCNPISGHNTLYWYLQNLGQGPELLIRYENEEAVDDSQLPKDRFSAERLKGVDSTLKIQPAELGDSAVYLCASSLEGQGGPFFGPGTRLTVL.

In this sample, this clonotype turned up many times. The genes are TRBV13 and TRBJ1-1, with unresolved D. The V gene lost 4 bases and the J gene lost 8 bases, with 14 bases spanning the gap. This CDR3 comprises 13 residues. Germline loops: CDR1 PRHDT, CDR2 FYEKMQ (reference sequence). CDR3 sequence reads: CASSSRLKWEAFF. The CDR3 DNA sequence: TGTGCCAGCAGCTCCCGGCTGAAATGGGAAGCTTTCTTT. Combining the CDR3 with reference TRBV13 and TRBJ1-1 gives the whole variable domain AAGVIQSPRHLIKEKRETATLKCYPIPRHDTVYWYQQGPGQDPQFLISFYEKMQSDKGSIPDRFSAQQFSDYHSELNMSSLELGDSALYFCASSSRLKWEAFFGQGTRLTVV.